This record looks at one T cell receptor beta chain sequence and its context. Its antigen is currently unknown. Trimming took 0 bases from V and 2 from J, leaving 6 bases between them. Germline V gene lookup returns CDR1 SGDLS and CDR2 YYNGEE. This CDR3 spans 14 amino acids. These data come from a study of cytomegalovirus exposure and HLA in healthy donors. Amplification used 60 Vbeta primers and 13 Jbeta primers. The table came from immunoSEQ multiplex PCR; TCRdb's copy has only in-frame clones and leaves some out. The data show 150,000 to 200,000 clones, around 72% seen once. Findings and caveats of the study: Investigators reported fewer than 200 TCR beta chains as tied to cytomegalovirus. Many donors shared some public TCRs, even though most TCR sequences were rare.

Sample: PBMCs. The chain joins TRBV9 to TRBJ1-3; D remains ambiguous. The sequence came from a man aged 35-49 years in good health and CMV-seropositive. The CDR3 here is CASSVGIAGNTIYF. The DNA for the CDR3 is TGTGCCAGCAGCGTAGGTATTGCTGGAAACACCATATATTTT.